This T cell receptor (beta chain) was sequenced in a study of cytomegalovirus exposure and HLA in healthy donors. Overall study results and limits: In a later analysis, HLA-C alleles had the fewest associated TCRs, DRB1 alleles the most.

The PCR made use of 60 Vbeta and 13 Jbeta primers. Sequencing used immunoSEQ multiplex PCR; TCRdb keeps in-frame clones, though not all of them. The sample consists of 170,000 or so clones, approximately 84% of them appearing once. While unrecorded immune exposures were likely, the donors were nominally healthy when sampled. This CDR3 has 12 residues. Looked up from germline, CDR1 is SGHTA and CDR2 is FQGNSA. V gave up 5 bases and J gave up 7 bases; unmatched junction bases: 4. A remark on this clone: Its antigen is unidentified.

Sequencing input: PBMCs. The chain uses TRBV7-2 and TRBJ2-7, with 8 bases identical to TRBD2. The receptor's source is a man in his late teens or twenties in good health and CMV-seronegative. The CDR3 DNA is TGTGCCAGCAGCCTGGGACTAGTTGAGCAGTACTTC. Protein product: CASSLGLVEQYF.